The clone carrying this T cell receptor beta chain was detected only once. Its antigen is not identified. TCRdb keeps only in-frame clones here, not all; method: immunoSEQ multiplex PCR. The sample has 40,000 to 50,000 clones, about 80% seen once; the top ten hold more than 9%. This record comes from a study of OX40 agonist ivuxolimab in advanced cancers. Regarding the study as a whole: Low normalized T-cell clonal expansion also characterized some of the nonresponders.

CDR3 length: 13 amino acids. From germline, CDR1 is MDHEN and CDR2 SYDVKM. Trimming shortened V by 6 bases and J by 1 base, and 9 bases separated the two germline ends. The V and J genes are TRBV28 and TRBJ1-1; D possibly corresponds to TRBD1 (6 bases). The TCR sequence derives from an adult with an advanced solid tumor such as melanoma, head and neck, liver or kidney cancer. This specimen was CD4+ or CD8+ T cells sorted from blood, taken in a trial of the OX40 agonist ivuxolimab. CDR3: CASRPDRNTEAFF. CDR3 in DNA: TGTGCCAGCAGGCCGGACAGGAACACTGAAGCTTTCTTT.